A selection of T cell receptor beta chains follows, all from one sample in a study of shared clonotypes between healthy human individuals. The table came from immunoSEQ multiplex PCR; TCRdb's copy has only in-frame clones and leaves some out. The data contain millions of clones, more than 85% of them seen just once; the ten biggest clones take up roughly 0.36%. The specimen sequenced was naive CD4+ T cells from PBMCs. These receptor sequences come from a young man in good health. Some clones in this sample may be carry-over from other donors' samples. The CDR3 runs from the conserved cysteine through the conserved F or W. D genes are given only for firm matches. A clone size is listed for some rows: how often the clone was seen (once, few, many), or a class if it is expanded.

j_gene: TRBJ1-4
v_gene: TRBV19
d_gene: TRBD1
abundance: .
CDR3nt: TGTGCCAGTAGCCTCAGGGGGGCGGATGAAAAACTGTTTTTT
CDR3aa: CASSLRGADEKLFF

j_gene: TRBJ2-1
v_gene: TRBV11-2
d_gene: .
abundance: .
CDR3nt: TGTGCCAGCAGCTTGGACTATCCCCTCATTGAGCAGTTCTTC
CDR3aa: CASSLDYPLIEQFF

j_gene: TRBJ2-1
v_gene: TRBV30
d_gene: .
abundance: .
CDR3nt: TGTGCCTGTGGGACCTACAATGAGCAGTTCTTC
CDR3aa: CACGTYNEQFF

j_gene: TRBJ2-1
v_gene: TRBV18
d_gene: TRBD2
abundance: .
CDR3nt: TGTGCCAGCTCACCTGGGTTCGGGACTAGCGGGAATGAGCAGTTCTTC
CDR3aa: CASSPGFGTSGNEQFF

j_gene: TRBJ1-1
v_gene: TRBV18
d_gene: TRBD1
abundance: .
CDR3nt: TGTGCCAGCTCACCGGGACAGGGGGCGGGTGGCACTGAAGCTTTCTTT
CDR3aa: CASSPGQGAGGTEAFF

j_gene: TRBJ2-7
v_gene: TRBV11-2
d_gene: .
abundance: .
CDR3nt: TGTGCCAGCAGCCCCCGATTTACCTCCTACGAGCAGTACTTC
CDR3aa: CASSPRFTSYEQYF

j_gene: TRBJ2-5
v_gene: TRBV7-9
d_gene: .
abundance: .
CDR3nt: TGTGCCAGCAGCCGGGAAAGGGCTTCTTATGAGCAGTACTTC
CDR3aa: CASSRERASYEQYF

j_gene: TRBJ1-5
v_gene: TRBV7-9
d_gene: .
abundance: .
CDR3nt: TGTGCCAGCAGCTGGGATGGGGGTGGGCCCCAGCATTTT
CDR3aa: CASSWDGGGPQHF

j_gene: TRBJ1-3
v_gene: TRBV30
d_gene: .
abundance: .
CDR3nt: TGTGCCTGGAGGATACAGGGAAGTAATGGAAACACCATATATTTT
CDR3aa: CAWRIQGSNGNTIYF

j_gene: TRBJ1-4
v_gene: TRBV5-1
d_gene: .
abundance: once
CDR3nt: TGCGCCAGCAGCTCGACAGGACTTACTGCAACTAATGAAAAACTGTTTTTT
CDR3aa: CASSSTGLTATNEKLFF

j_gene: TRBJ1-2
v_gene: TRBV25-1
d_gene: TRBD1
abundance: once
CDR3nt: TGTGCCAGCACGGGACAGGGTACGAATGGCTACACCTTC
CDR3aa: CASTGQGTNGYTF

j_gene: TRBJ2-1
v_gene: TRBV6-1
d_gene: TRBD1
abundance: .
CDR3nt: TGTGCCACCGTGAGGGGACAGAGCTACAATGAGCAGTTCTTC
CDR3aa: CATVRGQSYNEQFF

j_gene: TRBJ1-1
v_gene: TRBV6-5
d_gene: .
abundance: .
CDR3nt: TGTGCCAGCAGGTACATGGGGGGGGACACTGAAGCTTTCTTT
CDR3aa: CASRYMGGDTEAFF

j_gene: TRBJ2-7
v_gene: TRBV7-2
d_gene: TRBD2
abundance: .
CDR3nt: TGTGCCAGCAGCCGCGATATAGCGGGAGGGCCCGACGAGCAGTACTTC
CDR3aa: CASSRDIAGGPDEQYF

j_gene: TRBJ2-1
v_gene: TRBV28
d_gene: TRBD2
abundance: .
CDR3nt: TGTGCCAGCAGTTTCTCCCGGACTAGCGGGATGGGTGAGCAGTTCTTC
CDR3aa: CASSFSRTSGMGEQFF

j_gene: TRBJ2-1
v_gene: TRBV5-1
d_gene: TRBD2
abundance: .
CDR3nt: TGCGCCAGCAGGGATTCTAGCGGGAGCAGCGAGCAGTTCTTC
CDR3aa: CASRDSSGSSEQFF

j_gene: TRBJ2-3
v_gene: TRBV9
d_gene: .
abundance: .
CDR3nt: TGTGCCAGCAGCGCAATGCCGGGACTCATCACAGATACGCAGTATTTT
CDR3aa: CASSAMPGLITDTQYF

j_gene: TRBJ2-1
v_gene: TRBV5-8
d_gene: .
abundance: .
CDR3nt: TGTGCCAGCAGTAGAACTAGTCTAGTACCGACAGTACTCAATGAGCAGTTCTTC
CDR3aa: CASSRTSLVPTVLNEQFF

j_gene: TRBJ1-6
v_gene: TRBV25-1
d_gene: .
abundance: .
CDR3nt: TGTGCCAGCAGTGAATCAGGGAGGGGATCACCCCTCCACTTT
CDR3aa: CASSESGRGSPLHF

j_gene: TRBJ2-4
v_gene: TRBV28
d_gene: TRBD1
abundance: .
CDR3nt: TGTGCCAGCAGCACGCCGGGACAGGCCATTCAGTACTTC
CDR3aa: CASSTPGQAIQYF

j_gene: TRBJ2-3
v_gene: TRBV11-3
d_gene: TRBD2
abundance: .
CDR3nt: TGTGCCAGCAGCCCCGGCGGACTAGTTCGGGATACGCAGTATTTT
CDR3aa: CASSPGGLVRDTQYF

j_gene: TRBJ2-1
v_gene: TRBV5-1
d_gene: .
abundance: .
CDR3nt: TGCGCCAGCAGCTTGGGCTTGGGGGTAAATGAGCAGTTCTTC
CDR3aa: CASSLGLGVNEQFF

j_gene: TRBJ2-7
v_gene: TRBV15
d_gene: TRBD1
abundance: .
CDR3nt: TGTGCCACCAGCAGGGGCGGGACAGGGGAGTACGAGCAGTACTTC
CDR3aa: CATSRGGTGEYEQYF

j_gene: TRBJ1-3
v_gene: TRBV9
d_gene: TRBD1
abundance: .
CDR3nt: TGTGCCAGCAGCCCATACGCCCAGACAGGGCTAGGGGGAAACACCATATATTTT
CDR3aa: CASSPYAQTGLGGNTIYF

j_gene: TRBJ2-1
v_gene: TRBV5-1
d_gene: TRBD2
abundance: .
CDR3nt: TGCGCCAGCAGCCCCGGCACTAGCGGATACAATGAGCAGTTCTTC
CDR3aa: CASSPGTSGYNEQFF

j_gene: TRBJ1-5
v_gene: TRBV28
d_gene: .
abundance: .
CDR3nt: TGTGCCAGCACCCGGGTCAATCAGCCCCAGCATTTT
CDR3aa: CASTRVNQPQHF

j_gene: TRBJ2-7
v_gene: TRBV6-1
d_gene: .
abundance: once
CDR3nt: TGTGCCAGCATGGGACACTTAGGGCGCTACGAGCAGTACTTC
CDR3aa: CASMGHLGRYEQYF

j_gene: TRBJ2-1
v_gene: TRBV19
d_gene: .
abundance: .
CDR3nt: TGTGCCACGGCACAGGGTGGGTATAATGAGCAGTTCTTC
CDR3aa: CATAQGGYNEQFF